This T cell receptor beta chain was sequenced for a study of cytotoxic CD8 clonotypes in ibrutinib-treated CLL. The CDR3 runs 14 residues. V shed 4 bases, J shed 3 bases, and the junction held 4 bases outside the gene matches. CDR1 and CDR2 from the germline V gene are SGHDT and YYEEEE. Clones were sequenced by immunoSEQ multiplex PCR, and TCRdb holds only the in-frame ones, with some missing. The repertoire holds tens of thousands of clones, with less than 60% as singletons. This clonotype originated in a human donor with chronic lymphocytic leukemia. Here the sequenced sample was PBMCs, taken after 12 months of ibrutinib treatment. The chain employs TRBV5-6 and TRBJ2-1; 7 bases line up with TRBD2. This chain's CDR3 is CASSLIAGYNEQFF. DNA for the CDR3: TGTGCCAGCAGCCTAATAGCGGGCTACAATGAGCAGTTCTTC.